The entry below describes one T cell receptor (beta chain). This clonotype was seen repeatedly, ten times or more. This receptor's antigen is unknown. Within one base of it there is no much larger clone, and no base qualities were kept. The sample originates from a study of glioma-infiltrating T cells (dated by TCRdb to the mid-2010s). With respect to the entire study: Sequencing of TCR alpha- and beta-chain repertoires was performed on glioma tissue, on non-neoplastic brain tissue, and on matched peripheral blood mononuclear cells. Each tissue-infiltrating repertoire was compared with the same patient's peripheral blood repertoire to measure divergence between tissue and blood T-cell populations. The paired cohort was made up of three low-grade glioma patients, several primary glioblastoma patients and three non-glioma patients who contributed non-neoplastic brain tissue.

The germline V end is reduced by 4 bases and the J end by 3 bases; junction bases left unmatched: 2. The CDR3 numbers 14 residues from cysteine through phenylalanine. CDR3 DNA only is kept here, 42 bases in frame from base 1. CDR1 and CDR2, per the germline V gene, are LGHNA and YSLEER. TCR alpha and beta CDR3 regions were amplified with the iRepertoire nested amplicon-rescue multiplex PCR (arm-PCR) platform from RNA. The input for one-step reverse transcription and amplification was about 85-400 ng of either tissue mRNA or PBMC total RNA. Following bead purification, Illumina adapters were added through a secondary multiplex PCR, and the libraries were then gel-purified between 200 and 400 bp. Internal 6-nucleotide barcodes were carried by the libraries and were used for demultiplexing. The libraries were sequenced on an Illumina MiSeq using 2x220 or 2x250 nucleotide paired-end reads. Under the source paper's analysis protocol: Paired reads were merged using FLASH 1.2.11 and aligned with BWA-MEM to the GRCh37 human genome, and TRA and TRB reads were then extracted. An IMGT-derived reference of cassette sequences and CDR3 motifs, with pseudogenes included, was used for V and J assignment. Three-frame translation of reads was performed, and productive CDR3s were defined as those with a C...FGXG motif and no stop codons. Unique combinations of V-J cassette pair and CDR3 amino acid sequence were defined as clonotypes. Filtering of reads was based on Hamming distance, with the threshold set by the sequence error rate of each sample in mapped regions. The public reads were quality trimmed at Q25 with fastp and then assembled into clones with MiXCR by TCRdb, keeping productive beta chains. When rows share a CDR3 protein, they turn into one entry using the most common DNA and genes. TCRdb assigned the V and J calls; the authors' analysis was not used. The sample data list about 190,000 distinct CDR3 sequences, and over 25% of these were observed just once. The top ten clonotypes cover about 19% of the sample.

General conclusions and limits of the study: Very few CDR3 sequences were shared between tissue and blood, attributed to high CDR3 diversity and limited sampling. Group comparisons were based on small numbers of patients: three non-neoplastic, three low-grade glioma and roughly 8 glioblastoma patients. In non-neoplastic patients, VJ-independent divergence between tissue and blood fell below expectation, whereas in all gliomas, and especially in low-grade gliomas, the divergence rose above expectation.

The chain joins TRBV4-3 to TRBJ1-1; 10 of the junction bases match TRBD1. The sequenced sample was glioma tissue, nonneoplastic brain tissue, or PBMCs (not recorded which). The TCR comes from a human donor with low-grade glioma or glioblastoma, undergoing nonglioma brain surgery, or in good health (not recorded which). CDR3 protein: CASSRGQGDTEAFF. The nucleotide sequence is TGCGCCAGCAGCCGAGGACAGGGGGACACTGAAGCTTTCTTT.